Here is one TCR beta chain with its context. The junction shows a germline mismatch at one end, possibly a read error. This sample also contains other DNA sequences that code for the same CDR3. The sample belongs to a study of graft-versus-host responses after intestinal transplantation. Sequencing was performed with immunoSEQ multiplex PCR; in TCRdb, only in-frame clones are kept and a portion is missing. This sample has about 11,000 clones; 25% to 40% occur once, and the top ten carry under 2%. The sequenced sample was alloreactive CD4+ T cells from a mixed lymphocyte reaction culture, obtained before transplantation. The subset is: CFSE-low proliferating T cells sorted from approximately 6-day pre-transplant mixed lymphocyte reaction (GvH or HvG direction). The receptor was derived from a human patient who was an organ donor for intestinal transplantation.

DNA for the CDR3: TGTGCTAGCAAGACTAGCGTTAACACCGGGGAGCTGTTTTTT. It encodes CASKTSVNTGELFF. V and J are TRBV2 and TRBJ2-2, with 8 bases lining up with TRBD2. Germline V gives CDR1 SNHLY, CDR2 FYNNEI. This CDR3 region has 14 residues. Full variable domain (outside the CDR3, taken from reference TRBV2 and TRBJ2-2): EPEVTQTPSHQVTQMGQEVILRCVPISNHLYFYWYRQILGQKVEFLVSFYNNEISEKSEIFDDQFSVERPDGSNFTLKIRSTKLEDSAMYFCASKTSVNTGELFFGEGSRLTVL.